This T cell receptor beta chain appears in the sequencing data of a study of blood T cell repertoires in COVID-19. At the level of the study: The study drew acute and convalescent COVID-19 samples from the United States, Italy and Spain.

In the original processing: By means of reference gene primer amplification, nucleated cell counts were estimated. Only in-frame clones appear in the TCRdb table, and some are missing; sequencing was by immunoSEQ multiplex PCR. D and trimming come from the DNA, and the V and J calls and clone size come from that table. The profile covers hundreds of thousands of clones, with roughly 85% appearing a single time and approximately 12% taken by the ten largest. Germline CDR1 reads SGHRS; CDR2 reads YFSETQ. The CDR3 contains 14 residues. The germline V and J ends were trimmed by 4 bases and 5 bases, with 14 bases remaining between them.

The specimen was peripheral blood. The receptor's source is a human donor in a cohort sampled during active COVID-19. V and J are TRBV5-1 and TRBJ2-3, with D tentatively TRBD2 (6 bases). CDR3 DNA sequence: TGCGCCAGCAGCACAGCCGGGACTCGAGATACGCAGTATTTT. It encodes CASSTAGTRDTQYF.